This TCR beta chain was retrieved from a study of T cells after yellow fever vaccination. Study-wide findings and caveats: Faster peaking, at day 5 versus 15, marked a secondary response that was weaker.

Template switching by 5'RACE produced TCR cDNA, adding a universal primer site and UMIs. Each CDR3 protein gets one entry after TCRdb re-called the 5' RACE reads with MiXCR. The sample shows 120,000 to 150,000 distinct CDR3 sequences, about 7.7% of them seen only once. The length of the CDR3 is 14 residues. V shed 1 base, J shed 2 bases, and the junction held 2 bases outside the gene matches. Germline CDR1 is SGHDT and CDR2 is YYEEEE. This clonotype was counted ten times or more. Its antigen is not identified. The chain uses TRBV5-6 and TRBJ2-7, with 8 bases aligning to TRBD1. The sample was CD4+ T cells sorted from PBMCs, taken 5 days after the yellow fever booster vaccination. This TCR came from a man aged 30 to 39 who received the YFV17D yellow fever vaccine. CDR3 loop: CASSLIQGAYEQYF. The CDR3, as DNA: TGTGCCAGCAGCTTGATACAGGGGGCCTACGAGCAGTACTTC.